These 14 T cell receptor beta chains were all obtained from the same sample, sequenced in a study of T cells after yellow fever vaccination. One entry per CDR3 protein results from TCRdb running MiXCR on the 5' RACE reads. This sample has around 140,000 distinct CDR3 sequences; 5% to 8% occur once, and the top ten carry more than 0.6%. The sequences come from CD4+ T cells sorted from PBMCs, collected 10 days after the yellow fever booster vaccination. All receptors come from a man in his thirties or forties who received the YFV17D yellow fever vaccine.

This clonotype was observed many times. The chain couples TRBV7-8 to TRBJ2-5; 7 bases are a match to TRBD1. The CDR3 is made up of 15 amino acids. Germline V lookup: CDR1 SGHVS, CDR2 FQNEAQ. J was trimmed by 3 bases and V by 1 base; bases with no gene match: 5. The CDR3 spells CASSLVPGTEETQYF. For the CDR3, the DNA is TGTGCCAGCAGCTTAGTCCCCGGGACAGAAGAGACCCAGTACTTC.

This clonotype was observed at least ten times. V gene TRBV5-4 combines with J gene TRBJ2-6, with D unclear. The CDR3 runs 16 residues. V was clipped by 1 base and J by 0 bases, with 8 bases between them. Germline CDR1 and CDR2: SGHNT and YYREEE (reference sequence). CDR3 bases: TGTGCCAGCAGCTTGTTTTGGCCCTCTGGGGCCAACGTCCTGACTTTC. Amino acids: CASSLFWPSGANVLTF.

At least ten counts were recorded for this clonotype. The V gene is TRBV19, the J gene TRBJ2-7, with 7 bases identical to TRBD2. The junction had 12 bases not matched to a gene; V was cut back by 7 bases and J by 9 bases. Germline CDR1 reads LNHDA; CDR2 reads SQIVND (reference sequence). The CDR3 is made up of 13 amino acids. CDR3 sequence reads: CASTNRGGSAQYF. In nucleotides, the CDR3 is TGTGCCAGTACCAACCGGGGAGGGAGCGCGCAGTACTTC.

This clonotype showed up many times. The V call is TRBV4-1, the J call TRBJ1-5, with D hard to call. V lost 5 bases to trimming and J lost 0 bases, with 20 bases between them. CDR1 MGHRA and CDR2 YSYEKL come from the germline V gene. The CDR3 is 18 amino acids. CDR3 sequence: CASSRNRAAKDSNQPQHF. The CDR3 DNA follows: TGCGCCAGCAGCAGAAACCGAGCGGCCAAAGATAGCAATCAGCCCCAGCATTTT.

As concerns this clonotype: A clone one base away is much larger, so this may be a read error. The chain couples TRBV6-5 to TRBJ2-5, with D perhaps TRBD1 (6 bases). Germline V gene sequence: CDR1 MNHEY, CDR2 SVGAGI. The CDR3 runs 15 residues. The CDR3 DNA sequence: TGTGCCAGCAGTTACTACACAGGGAACCACGAGACCCAGTACTTC. This sequence encodes CASSYYTGNHETQYF.

The CDR3 DNA reads as TGTGCCAGCAGCGGAAGACGGGACACCTCCCAAGAGACCCAGTACTTC. This encodes CASSGRRDTSQETQYF. This chain joins TRBV5-4 and TRBJ2-5, with D possibly TRBD1 on 6 matching bases. The CDR3 length is 16 residues. CDR1 is SGHNT and CDR2 is YYREEE in the germline V gene (reference sequence). With 4 bases removed from V and 1 base from J, the gap between germline ends came to 17 bases.

Many counts were recorded for this clonotype. This chain connects TRBV27 to TRBJ2-7; D possibly matches TRBD1 or TRBD2 (5 bases each). Germline CDR1 is MNHEY and CDR2 is SMNVEV (reference sequence). Trimming removed 5 bases at V and 0 bases at J, with 17 bases between. This CDR3 has 16 residues. Written as DNA, the CDR3 is TGTGCCAGCAGTCCGACCGGGACGGCTAGCTCCTACGAGCAGTACTTC. It translates to CASSPTGTASSYEQYF.

The table lists this clonotype with many counts. The chain links TRBV18 to TRBJ2-7; 7 nucleotides align to TRBD1. V trimming: 7 bases; J trimming: 6 bases; junction bases outside the gene matches: 12. The CDR3 extends over 14 amino acids. Germline V CDR1 and CDR2: KGHSH, LQKENI. As DNA, the CDR3 is TGTGCCAGCTATCGCGAGGGGGCGATGGGCGAGCAGTACTTC. Amino acid sequence: CASYREGAMGEQYF.

There are many counts of this clonotype. This chain links TRBV4-3 with TRBJ1-5; D is uncertain. V was shortened by 4 bases and J by 4 bases, with 11 bases between the two germline ends. CDR3 length: 14 amino acids. Germline V gives CDR1 LGHNA, CDR2 YSLEER. In DNA, the CDR3 is TGCGCCAGCAGCCTTGGGAATACTAATCAGCCCCAGCATTTT. It codes for CASSLGNTNQPQHF.

This clonotype was seen at least ten times. The J gene is TRBJ2-2, the V gene TRBV5-1, with D possibly called TRBD1 or TRBD2 (6 bases each). Germline CDR1 reads SGHRS; CDR2 reads YFSETQ. This CDR3 has 14 residues. CDR3 sequence: CATGAGIESGELFF. The CDR3 DNA is TGCGCGACGGGGGCGGGAATCGAATCCGGGGAGCTGTTTTTT.

This clonotype has a count of ten or more. This chain uses TRBV24-1 with TRBJ2-3, with D maybe TRBD1 (6 bases). The CDR3 has 18 residues. V dropped 0 bases and J dropped 4 bases, with 19 bases sitting between them. The germline V gene encodes CDR1 KGHDR and CDR2 SFDVKD. The CDR3 sequence is CATSDLRGVQGFPDTQYF. CDR3 bases: TGTGCCACCAGTGATTTGCGGGGTGTACAGGGCTTCCCAGATACGCAGTATTTT.

This clonotype occurred many times. The chain couples TRBV2 to TRBJ2-7; 7 nucleotides agree with TRBD2. CDR3 size: 15 residues. V lost 5 bases and J lost 4; bases outside the gene matches: 11. Germline V CDR1 and CDR2: SNHLY, FYNNEI. DNA of the CDR3: TGTGCCAGCAGTCGCCACCGGGGGGAGGGGTACGAGCAGTACTTC. Translation: CASSRHRGEGYEQYF.

There are many counts of this clonotype. The genes are TRBV4-3 and TRBJ1-1; D uncertain. Trimming stripped 4 bases from V and 1 base from J, with 10 bases between. The germline V gene encodes CDR1 LGHNA and CDR2 YSLEER. The CDR3 is 14 amino acids. The CDR3 DNA reads as TGCGCCAGCAGCCTAGGTAAGGGGAACACTGAAGCTTTCTTT. Translation gives CASSLGKGNTEAFF.

This clonotype showed up just a few times. The chain uses TRBV7-2 and TRBJ2-7; D is uncertain. Trimming removed 0 bases at V and 2 bases at J, with 11 bases between. Germline lookup yields CDR1 SGHTA and CDR2 FQGNSA. This CDR3 has 15 residues. The CDR3, as DNA: TGTGCCAGCAGCTTAGCATCGGCCTGGACCTACGAGCAGTACTTC. It codes for CASSLASAWTYEQYF.